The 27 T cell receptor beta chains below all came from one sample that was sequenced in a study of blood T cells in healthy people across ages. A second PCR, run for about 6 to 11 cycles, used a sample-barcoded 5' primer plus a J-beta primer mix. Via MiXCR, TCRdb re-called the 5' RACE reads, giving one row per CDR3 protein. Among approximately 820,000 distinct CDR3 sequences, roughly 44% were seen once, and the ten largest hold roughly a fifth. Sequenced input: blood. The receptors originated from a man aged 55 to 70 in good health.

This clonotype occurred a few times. CDR3 region: CASSRTGDTGELFF. In DNA form, the CDR3 reads TGTGCCAGCAGCCGTACAGGGGACACCGGGGAGCTGTTTTTT. J is TRBJ2-2 and V is TRBV6-5; 7 bases align to TRBD1. The CDR3 covers 14 residues. Germline V gene sequence: CDR1 MNHEY, CDR2 SVGAGI. The junction had 4 bases not matched to a gene; V was cut back by 6 bases and J by 3 bases.

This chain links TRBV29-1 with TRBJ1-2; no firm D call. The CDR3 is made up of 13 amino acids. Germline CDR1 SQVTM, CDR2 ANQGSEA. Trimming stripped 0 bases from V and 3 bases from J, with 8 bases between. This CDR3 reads CSVEDPGYYGYTF. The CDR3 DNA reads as TGCAGCGTTGAAGATCCGGGGTACTATGGCTACACCTTC.

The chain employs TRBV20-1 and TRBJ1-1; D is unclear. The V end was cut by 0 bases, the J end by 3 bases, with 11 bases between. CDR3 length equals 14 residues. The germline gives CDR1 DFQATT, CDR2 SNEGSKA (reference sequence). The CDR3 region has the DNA TGCAGTGCTAGAGATACGGGGTTGGACACTGAAGCTTTCTTT. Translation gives CSARDTGLDTEAFF.

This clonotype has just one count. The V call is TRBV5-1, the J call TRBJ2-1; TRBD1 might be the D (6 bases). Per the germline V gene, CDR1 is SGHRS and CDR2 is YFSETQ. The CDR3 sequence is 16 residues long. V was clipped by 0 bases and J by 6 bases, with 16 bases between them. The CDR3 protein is CASSLASRGRLNEQFF. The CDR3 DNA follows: TGCGCCAGCAGCTTGGCCAGCAGGGGAAGGCTCAATGAGCAGTTCTTC.

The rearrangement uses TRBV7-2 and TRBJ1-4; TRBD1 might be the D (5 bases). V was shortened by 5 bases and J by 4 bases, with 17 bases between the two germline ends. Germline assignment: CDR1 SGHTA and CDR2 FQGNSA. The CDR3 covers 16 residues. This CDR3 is CASSNRWGTDNEKLFF. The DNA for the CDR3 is TGTGCCAGCAGCAACCGCTGGGGGACGGATAATGAAAAACTGTTTTTT.

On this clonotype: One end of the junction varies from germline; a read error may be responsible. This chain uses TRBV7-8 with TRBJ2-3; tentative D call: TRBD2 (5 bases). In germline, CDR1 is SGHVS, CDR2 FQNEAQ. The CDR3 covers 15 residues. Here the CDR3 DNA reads TGTGCCAGCAGCTTAGAACTCGAGCGGATAGATGCGCAGTATTTT. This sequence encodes CASSLELERIDAQYF.

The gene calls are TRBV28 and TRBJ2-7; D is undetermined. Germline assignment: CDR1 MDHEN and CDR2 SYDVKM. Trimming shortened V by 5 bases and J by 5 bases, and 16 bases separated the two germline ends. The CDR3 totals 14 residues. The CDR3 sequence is CASSRPIQVHEQYF. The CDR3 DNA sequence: TGTGCCAGCAGTCGGCCAATACAAGTCCACGAGCAGTACTTC.

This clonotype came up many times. The CDR3 nucleotides read TGTGCCAGCAGCTTAGCTGCAGGGTTAATCACAGATACGCAGTATTTT. This encodes CASSLAAGLITDTQYF. The J gene is TRBJ2-3, the V gene TRBV7-9; weak D call: TRBD1 (5 bases). The germline V and J ends were trimmed by 0 bases and 2 bases, with 12 bases remaining between them. The CDR3 length is 16 residues. Germline V CDR1 and CDR2: SEHNR, FQNEAQ (reference sequence).

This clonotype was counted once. CDR3 in DNA: TGTGCCGCCGGACCATTCAGGCGCTACACCTTC. Its translation is CAAGPFRRYTF. The rearrangement joins TRBV19 to TRBJ1-2; D is unclear. The CDR3 is made up of 11 amino acids. V shed 11 bases and J shed 9 bases, with 16 bases lying between them. Germline values: CDR1 LNHDA, CDR2 SQIVND (reference sequence).

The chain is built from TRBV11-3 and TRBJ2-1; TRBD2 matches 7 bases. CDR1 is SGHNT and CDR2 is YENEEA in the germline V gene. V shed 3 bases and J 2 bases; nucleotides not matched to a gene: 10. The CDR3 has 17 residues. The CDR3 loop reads CASSFGAGGSAYNEQFF. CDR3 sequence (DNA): TGTGCCAGCAGCTTTGGGGCGGGCGGGAGCGCCTACAATGAGCAGTTCTTC.

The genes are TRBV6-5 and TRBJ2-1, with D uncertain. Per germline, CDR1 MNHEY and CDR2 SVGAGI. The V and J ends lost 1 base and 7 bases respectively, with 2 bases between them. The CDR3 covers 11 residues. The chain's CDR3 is CASSYWNEQFF. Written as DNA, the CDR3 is TGTGCCAGCAGTTACTGGAATGAGCAGTTCTTC.

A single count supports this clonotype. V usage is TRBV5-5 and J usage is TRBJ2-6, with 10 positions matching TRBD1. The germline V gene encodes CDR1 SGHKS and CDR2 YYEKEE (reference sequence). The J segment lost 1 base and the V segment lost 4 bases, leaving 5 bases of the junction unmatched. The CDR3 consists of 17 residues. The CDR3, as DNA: TGTGCCAGCAGCCCCGGGACAGGGGTGTCTGGGGCCAACGTCCTGACTTTC. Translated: CASSPGTGVSGANVLTF. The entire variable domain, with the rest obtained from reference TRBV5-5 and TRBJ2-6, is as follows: DAGVTQSPTHLIKTRGQQVTLRCSPISGHKSVSWYQQVLGQGPQFIFQYYEKEERGRGNFPDRFSARQFPNYSSELNVNALLLGDSALYLCASSPGTGVSGANVLTFGAGSRLTVL.

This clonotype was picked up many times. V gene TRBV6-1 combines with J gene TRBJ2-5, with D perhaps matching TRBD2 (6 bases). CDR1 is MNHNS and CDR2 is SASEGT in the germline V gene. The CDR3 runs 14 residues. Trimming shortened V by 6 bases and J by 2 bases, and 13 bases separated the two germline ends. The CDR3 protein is CASSAQAGQETQYF. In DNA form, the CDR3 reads TGTGCCAGCAGCGCTCAGGCGGGGCAAGAGACCCAGTACTTC.

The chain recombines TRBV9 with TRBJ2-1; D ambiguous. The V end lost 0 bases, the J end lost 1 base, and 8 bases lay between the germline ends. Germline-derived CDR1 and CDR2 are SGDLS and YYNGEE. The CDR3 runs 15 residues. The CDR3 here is CASSVDGESYNEQFF. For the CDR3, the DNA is TGTGCCAGCAGCGTAGACGGCGAGTCCTACAATGAGCAGTTCTTC.

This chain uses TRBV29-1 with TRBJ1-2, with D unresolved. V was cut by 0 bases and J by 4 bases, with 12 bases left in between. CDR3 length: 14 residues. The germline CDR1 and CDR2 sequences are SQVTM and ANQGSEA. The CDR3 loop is CSVEEPSGSYGYTF. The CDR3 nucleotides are TGCAGCGTTGAAGAACCGTCAGGAAGCTATGGCTACACCTTC.

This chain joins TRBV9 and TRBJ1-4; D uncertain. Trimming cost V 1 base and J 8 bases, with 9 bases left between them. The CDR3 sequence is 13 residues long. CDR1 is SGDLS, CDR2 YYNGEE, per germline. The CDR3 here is CASSVSVEEKLFF. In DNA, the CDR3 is TGTGCCAGCAGCGTAAGTGTGGAGGAAAAACTGTTTTTT.

In DNA, the CDR3 is TGCAGTGCTAGGCAATCGTGGGTGGACAATGGCTACACCTTC. Translation gives CSARQSWVDNGYTF. J is TRBJ1-2 and V is TRBV20-1; tentatively, D is TRBD1 (5 bases). The CDR3 has 14 residues. Germline-derived CDR1 and CDR2 are DFQATT and SNEGSKA (reference sequence). Trimming shortened V by 3 bases and J by 6 bases, and 17 bases separated the two germline ends.

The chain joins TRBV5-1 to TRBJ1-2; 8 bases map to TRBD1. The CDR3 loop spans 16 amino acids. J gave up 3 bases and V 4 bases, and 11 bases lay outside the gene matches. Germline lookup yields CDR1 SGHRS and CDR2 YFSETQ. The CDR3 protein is CASSLKPGQDYYGYTF. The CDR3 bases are TGCGCCAGCAGCCTAAAACCGGGACAGGATTACTATGGCTACACCTTC.

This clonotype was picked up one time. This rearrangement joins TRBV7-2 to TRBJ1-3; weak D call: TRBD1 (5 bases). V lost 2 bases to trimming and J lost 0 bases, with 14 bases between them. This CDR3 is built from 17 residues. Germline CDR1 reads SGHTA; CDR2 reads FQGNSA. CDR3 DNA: TGTGCCAGCAGCTTAACAGGACCCAACCTCTCTGGAAACACCATATATTTT. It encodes CASSLTGPNLSGNTIYF.

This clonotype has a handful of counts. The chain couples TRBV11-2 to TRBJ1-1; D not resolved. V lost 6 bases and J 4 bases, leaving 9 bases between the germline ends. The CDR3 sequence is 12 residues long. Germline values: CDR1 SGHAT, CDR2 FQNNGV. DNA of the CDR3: TGTGCCAGCAGATCTACTGGCACTGAAGCTTTCTTT. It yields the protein CASRSTGTEAFF.

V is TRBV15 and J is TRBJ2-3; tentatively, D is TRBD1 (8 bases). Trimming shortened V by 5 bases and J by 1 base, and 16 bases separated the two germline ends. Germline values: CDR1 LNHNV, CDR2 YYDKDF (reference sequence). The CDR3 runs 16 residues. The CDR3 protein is CATSVRTGGGTDTQYF. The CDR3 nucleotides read TGTGCCACCAGCGTGCGAACAGGGGGGGGCACAGATACGCAGTATTTT.

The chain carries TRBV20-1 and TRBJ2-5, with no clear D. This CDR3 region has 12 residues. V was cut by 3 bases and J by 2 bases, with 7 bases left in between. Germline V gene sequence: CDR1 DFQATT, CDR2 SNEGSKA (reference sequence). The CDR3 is CSASYNQETQYF. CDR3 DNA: TGCAGTGCTAGTTATAATCAAGAGACCCAGTACTTC.

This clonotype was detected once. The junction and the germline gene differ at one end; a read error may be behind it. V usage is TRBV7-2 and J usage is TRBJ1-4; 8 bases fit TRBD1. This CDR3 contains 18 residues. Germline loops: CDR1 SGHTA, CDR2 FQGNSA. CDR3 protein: CVSSPEYPGGWANEKLFF. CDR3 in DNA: TGTGTCAGCAGCCCCGAATACCCAGGGGGCTGGGCTAATGAAAAACTGTTTTTT.

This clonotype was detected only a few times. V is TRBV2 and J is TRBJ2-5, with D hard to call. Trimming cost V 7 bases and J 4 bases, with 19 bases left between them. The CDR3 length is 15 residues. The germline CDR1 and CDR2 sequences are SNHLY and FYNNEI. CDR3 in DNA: TGTGCCAGCAAAGCCCTTCCGGGCGCCACAGAGACCCAGTACTTC. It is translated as CASKALPGATETQYF.

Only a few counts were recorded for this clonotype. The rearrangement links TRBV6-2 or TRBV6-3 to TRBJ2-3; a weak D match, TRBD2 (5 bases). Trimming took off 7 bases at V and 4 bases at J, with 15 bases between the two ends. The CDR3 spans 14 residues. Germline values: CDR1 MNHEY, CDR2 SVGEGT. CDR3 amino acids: CASTSIRGPDTQYF. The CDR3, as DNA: TGTGCCAGCACCTCTATACGGGGTCCAGATACGCAGTATTTT.

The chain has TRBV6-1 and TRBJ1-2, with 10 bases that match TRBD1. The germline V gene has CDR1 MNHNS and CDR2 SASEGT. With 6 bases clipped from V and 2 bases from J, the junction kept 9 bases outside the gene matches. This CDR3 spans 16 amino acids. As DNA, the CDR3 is TGTGCCAGCAGCGCCTATAAGGGACAGGGGAACTATGGCTACACCTTC. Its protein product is CASSAYKGQGNYGYTF.

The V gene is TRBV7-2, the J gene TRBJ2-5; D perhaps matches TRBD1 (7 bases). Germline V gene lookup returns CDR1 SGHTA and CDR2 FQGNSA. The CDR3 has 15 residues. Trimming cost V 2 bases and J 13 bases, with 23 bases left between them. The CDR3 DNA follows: TGTGCCAGCAGCTTAATACAGGGGCCAAGGGGGGCCCGGTACTTC. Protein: CASSLIQGPRGARYF.